This T cell receptor (beta chain) was retrieved from a study of T cells after yellow fever vaccination. Study-wide background: Preparing low-cell-number fractions relied on SMART-Seq v4 Ultra Low Input.

CDR3 length equals 13 residues. Trimming took 6 bases from V and 6 from J, leaving 14 bases between them. In TCRdb, the 5' RACE reads were re-called with MiXCR into one record per CDR3 protein. The data contain some 250,000 distinct CDR3 sequences, 3.6% of them singletons. This clonotype was observed a handful of times. The J gene is TRBJ1-1, the V gene TRBV12-3 or TRBV12-4; D unclear. The TCR comes from a man aged 18 to 35 who received the YFV17D yellow fever vaccine. Sequenced here: PBMCs, sampled 15 days after the yellow fever booster vaccination. The CDR3 loop reads CASSPGGGSEAFF. The CDR3 nucleotides read TGTGCCAGCAGCCCAGGCGGTGGCTCTGAAGCTTTCTTT.